Each of the 31 T cell receptor beta chains below was sequenced from the same sample in a study of PD-1 blockade in classical Hodgkin lymphoma. Every one of the patients relapsed after autologous stem cell transplantation (brentuximab vedotin exposure was variable). The data were produced by immunoSEQ multiplex PCR, yet TCRdb's version contains in-frame clones alone and is incomplete. The sample lists some 41,000 clones, more than 85% occurring once. This sample comprised peripheral blood mononuclear cells (PBMCs), obtained before the second cycle of nivolumab. The receptors were sampled from a human donor with classical Hodgkin lymphoma.

This CDR3 reads CASSEGATFNEQFF. In DNA form, the CDR3 reads TGTGCCAGCAGTGAAGGAGCTACCTTTAATGAGCAGTTCTTC. V and J are TRBV6-1 and TRBJ2-1; D not certain. CDR1 and CDR2 (germline): MNHNS, SASEGT. V was trimmed by 1 base and J by 7 bases, leaving 11 bases between them. The CDR3 has 14 residues.

The chain joins TRBV11-2 to TRBJ2-2, with a tentative D call TRBD2 (6 bases). The CDR3 is 16 amino acids. V lost 1 base and J lost 8, with 17 bases in between. Germline V CDR1 and CDR2: SGHAT, FQNNGV. The CDR3 reads CASSLVGTSTVGELFF. The CDR3 bases are TGTGCCAGCAGCTTAGTTGGAACTAGCACTGTTGGGGAGCTGTTTTTT.

This rearrangement joins TRBV6-5 to TRBJ1-5; weak D call: TRBD1 (5 bases). The germline V gene encodes CDR1 MNHEY and CDR2 SVGAGI. Between the trimmed V and J ends, which lost 7 bases and 1 base, there was a span of 11 bases. The CDR3 loop spans 14 amino acids. CDR3 bases: TGTGCCAGCAATACCAGGGAGAGCAATCAGCCCCAGCATTTT. Translating it yields CASNTRESNQPQHF.

This chain connects TRBV18 to TRBJ1-1, with D perhaps matching TRBD1 (6 bases). Germline V gives CDR1 KGHSH, CDR2 LQKENI. Trimming pared 2 bases from V and 5 bases from J, leaving 18 bases between. The CDR3 has 16 residues. DNA for the CDR3: TGTGCCAGCTCACCAGGATCAGGGGTGGGGGTAACTGAAGCTTTCTTT. Protein sequence: CASSPGSGVGVTEAFF.

The J gene is TRBJ1-4, the V gene TRBV15, with a tentative D call TRBD1 (6 bases). The CDR3 extends over 15 amino acids. V lost 3 bases and J lost 6, with 14 bases in between. Germline-derived CDR1 and CDR2 are LNHNV and YYDKDF (reference sequence). The chain's CDR3 is CATSRQQGRDEKLFF. CDR3 nucleotides: TGTGCCACCAGCAGGCAACAGGGTCGAGATGAAAAACTGTTTTTT.

The chain carries TRBV6-5 and TRBJ1-1; TRBD1 matches at 10 bases. V shed 2 bases, J shed 8 bases, and the junction held 11 bases outside the gene matches. CDR1 and CDR2 from the germline V gene are MNHEY and SVGAGI. The CDR3 runs 16 residues. This CDR3 is CASSYGTGVIMTEAFF. The CDR3 DNA reads as TGTGCCAGCAGTTACGGGACAGGGGTAATAATGACCGAAGCTTTCTTT.

The chain has TRBV2 and TRBJ1-5, with a weak D call TRBD1 (6 bases). The V gene lost 4 bases and the J gene lost 0 bases, with 10 bases spanning the gap. The CDR3 length is 15 residues. Germline CDR1 SNHLY, CDR2 FYNNEI. CDR3 bases: TGTGCCAGCAGTGCGGACAGTGGTAGCAATCAGCCCCAGCATTTT. Its translation: CASSADSGSNQPQHF.

The chain is built from TRBV7-2 and TRBJ2-3; tentative D call: TRBD2 (5 bases). Germline lookup yields CDR1 SGHTA and CDR2 FQGNSA. The CDR3 runs 17 residues. Deletions cut 0 bases from V and 0 bases from J, with 13 bases between. The CDR3 loop reads CASSLASSLLSTDTQYF. CDR3 DNA: TGTGCCAGCAGCTTAGCCTCTAGCTTACTTAGCACAGATACGCAGTATTTT.

The rearrangement joins TRBV29-1 to TRBJ2-3; D unresolved. Trimming took 7 bases from V and 1 from J, leaving 15 bases between them. This CDR3 spans 14 amino acids. Germline V lookup: CDR1 SQVTM, CDR2 ANQGSEA. The CDR3 bases are TGCAGCGATATTAGCTTCCGTGGCACAGATACGCAGTATTTT. It translates to CSDISFRGTDTQYF.

The chain carries TRBV4-1 and TRBJ1-1, with 7 bases fitting TRBD1. The CDR3 contains 16 residues. J lost 1 base, V lost 0 bases, and 5 bases had no gene match. The germline CDR1 and CDR2 sequences are MGHRA and YSYEKL. The DNA for the CDR3 is TGCGCCAGCAGCCAAGATCAAGGGACAGCGAACACTGAAGCTTTCTTT. Translating it yields CASSQDQGTANTEAFF.

The J gene is TRBJ1-6, the V gene TRBV28, with D possibly being TRBD1 (6 bases). The CDR3 sequence is 15 residues long. V lost 3 bases, J lost 10 bases, and 16 bases lay in between. The germline V gene encodes CDR1 MDHEN and CDR2 SYDVKM. In nucleotides, the CDR3 is TGTGCCAGCAGTTTTGCGCAGGGGTTTACATCACCCCTCCACTTT. This codes for CASSFAQGFTSPLHF.

The V and J genes are TRBV19 and TRBJ1-5; D unclear. Germline CDR1 reads LNHDA; CDR2 reads SQIVND (reference sequence). This CDR3 region has 11 residues. The germline V and J ends were trimmed by 10 bases and 7 bases, with 11 bases remaining between them. The CDR3 protein is CATAAGQPQHF. The CDR3 DNA reads as TGTGCCACCGCGGCGGGGCAGCCCCAGCATTTT. Complete variable domain (other parts from reference TRBV19 and TRBJ1-5): DGGITQSPKYLFRKEGQNVTLSCEQNLNHDAMYWYRQDPGQGLRLIYYSQIVNDFQKGDIAEGYSVSREKKESFPLTVTSAQKNPTAFYLCATAAGQPQHFGDGTRLSIL.

The chain is built from TRBV5-6 and TRBJ2-1, with D possibly TRBD2 on 6 matching bases. Germline V gene data show CDR1 as SGHDT and CDR2 as YYEEEE. The CDR3 is 14 amino acids. V was trimmed by 0 bases and J by 8 bases, leaving 12 bases between them. CDR3 sequence (DNA): TGTGCCAGCAGCTTGGTCGGAGGGGTCGATGAGCAGTTCTTC. Translated, it gives CASSLVGGVDEQFF.

This clone was detected only a few times. The genes are TRBV11-2 and TRBJ1-5; 7 nucleotides align to TRBD1. The length of the CDR3 is 13 residues. Germline V gene sequence: CDR1 SGHAT, CDR2 FQNNGV. The ends lost 6 bases at V and 9 bases at J; junction bases unmatched: 8. As DNA, the CDR3 is TGTGCCAGCAGATCGACAGGGACGCGGCCCCAGCATTTT. It is translated as CASRSTGTRPQHF.

This chain uses TRBV2 with TRBJ2-2, with D possibly being TRBD2 (7 bases). The V end was cut by 5 bases, the J end by 3 bases, with 16 bases between. The CDR3 has 16 residues. The germline V gene has CDR1 SNHLY and CDR2 FYNNEI. CDR3 sequence (DNA): TGTGCCAGCAGTCGAAGGGGGGGTACGGACACCGGGGAGCTGTTTTTT. Its protein product is CASSRRGGTDTGELFF.

The V gene is TRBV2, the J gene TRBJ1-2; D gene uncertain. V lost 1 base and J 4 bases, leaving 13 bases between the germline ends. This CDR3 contains 15 residues. Germline V CDR1 and CDR2: SNHLY, FYNNEI. The CDR3 bases are TGTGCCAGCAGTGAAGGAGGAACGGCTCTCTATGGCTACACCTTC. Encoded protein: CASSEGGTALYGYTF.

The CDR3 DNA sequence: TGTGCCAGTAGCGGACTAGCGGAGTCCTACAATGAGCAGTTCTTC. Its translation: CASSGLAESYNEQFF. This chain uses TRBV19 with TRBJ2-1; 10 bases are shared with TRBD2. Germline V gives CDR1 LNHDA, CDR2 SQIVND (reference sequence). This CDR3 is built from 15 residues. Trimming at V came to 6 bases and at J to 1 base, leaving 3 bases not matched to a gene.

The CDR3 loop is CASSPQGSPGETQYF. The CDR3 DNA reads as TGTGCCAGCAGCCCACAGGGGTCCCCGGGGGAGACCCAGTACTTC. The J gene is TRBJ2-5, the V gene TRBV7-3, with 7 bases fitting TRBD1. From germline, CDR1 is SGHTA and CDR2 FQGTGA. This CDR3 is 15 amino acids long. With V trimmed by 5 bases and J by 5 bases, 11 bases remained unmatched.

The chain has TRBV27 and TRBJ1-5; unclear D gene. V was shortened by 5 bases and J by 7 bases, with 9 bases between the two germline ends. This CDR3 contains 12 residues. Germline V gene lookup returns CDR1 MNHEY and CDR2 SMNVEV (reference sequence). In DNA form, the CDR3 reads TGTGCCAGCAGTACGTTAGGGCAGCCCCAGCATTTT. This gives the protein CASSTLGQPQHF.

The rearrangement uses TRBV27 and TRBJ1-5; 9 positions agree with TRBD1. J was trimmed by 1 base and V by 5 bases; bases with no gene match: 3. The length of the CDR3 is 15 residues. Germline V lookup: CDR1 MNHEY, CDR2 SMNVEV (reference sequence). The CDR3 region is CASSRGTGSNQPQHF. The CDR3 nucleotides are TGTGCCAGCAGTCGCGGGACAGGGAGCAATCAGCCCCAGCATTTT.

The chain links TRBV5-4 to TRBJ2-1; a weak D match, TRBD1 (5 bases). This CDR3 contains 14 residues. Per germline, CDR1 SGHNT and CDR2 YYREEE (reference sequence). The ends were cut back, 4 bases at V and 8 bases at J, with 16 bases in the middle. Here the CDR3 DNA reads TGTGCCAGCAGCAGGATGGGGCCGGTCGATGAGCAGTTCTTC. Its protein is CASSRMGPVDEQFF.

The chain uses TRBV19 and TRBJ2-7, with D tentatively TRBD1 or TRBD2 (5 bases each). With 4 bases removed from V and 4 bases from J, the gap between germline ends came to 8 bases. The CDR3 has 12 residues. Germline lookup yields CDR1 LNHDA and CDR2 SQIVND (reference sequence). CDR3 coding DNA: TGTGCCAGTAGTAGAGGGGAGTACGAGCAGTACTTC. This codes for CASSRGEYEQYF.

The chain couples TRBV19 to TRBJ2-3, with D possibly TRBD1 on 5 matching bases. This CDR3 region has 15 residues. V was pared by 1 base and J by 0 bases, with 8 bases between. Looked up from germline, CDR1 is LNHDA and CDR2 is SQIVND (reference sequence). DNA of the CDR3: TGTGCCAGTAGTATAGCCCAGGGTAGCACAGATACGCAGTATTTT. Amino acids: CASSIAQGSTDTQYF.

The chain combines TRBV27 with TRBJ1-1; D is unclear. The ends were cut back, 2 bases at V and 5 bases at J, with 9 bases in the middle. The germline gives CDR1 MNHEY, CDR2 SMNVEV (reference sequence). The CDR3 loop spans 13 amino acids. CDR3 protein: CASSLVFGTEAFF. CDR3 coding DNA: TGTGCCAGCAGTTTAGTTTTCGGGACTGAAGCTTTCTTT.

This clone appeared a few times. The V call is TRBV19, the J call TRBJ2-1, with 8 bases aligning to TRBD2. From germline, CDR1 is LNHDA and CDR2 SQIVND (reference sequence). This CDR3 spans 14 amino acids. Trimming at V came to 2 bases and at J to 4 bases, leaving 1 base not matched to a gene. The CDR3 region is CASSITSGYNEQFF. The CDR3 DNA reads TGTGCCAGTAGTATAACTAGCGGTTACAATGAGCAGTTCTTC.

The V and J genes are TRBV9 and TRBJ2-7, with 10 bases lining up with TRBD1. The CDR3 is 16 residues long. Germline-derived CDR1 and CDR2 are SGDLS and YYNGEE. V lost 3 bases, J lost 1 base, and 7 bases stayed unmatched. CDR3 amino acids: CASSGGQGGLSYEQYF. As DNA, the CDR3 is TGTGCCAGCAGCGGAGGACAGGGGGGCTTATCCTACGAGCAGTACTTC.

This clone has only a few counts. The chain links TRBV2 to TRBJ2-4; 12 nucleotides line up with TRBD2. This CDR3 spans 17 amino acids. The germline V gene has CDR1 SNHLY and CDR2 FYNNEI. The V segment lost 7 bases and the J segment 6 bases; nucleotides outside the gene matches: 13. The CDR3 bases are TGTGCCAGCATGACCCTCCGACTAGCGGGGGACGGAAACATTCAGTACTTC. Translated, it gives CASMTLRLAGDGNIQYF.

The chain is built from TRBV27 and TRBJ1-1; D is undetermined. Germline V gives CDR1 MNHEY, CDR2 SMNVEV (reference sequence). The CDR3 runs to 11 residues. Trimming cost V 2 bases and J 2 bases, with 0 bases left between them. DNA for the CDR3: TGTGCCAGCAGTTTAAACACTGAAGCTTTCTTT. Translating it yields CASSLNTEAFF.

This chain joins TRBV28 and TRBJ1-4; TRBD1 matches at 7 bases. This CDR3 has 14 residues. Germline V gene sequence: CDR1 MDHEN, CDR2 SYDVKM. Trimming removed 6 bases from V and 8 bases from J; junction bases left unmatched: 9. DNA of the CDR3: TGTGCCAGCAGCAAAACAGGGGTGGGGGAAAAACTGTTTTTT. It encodes CASSKTGVGEKLFF.

By sample share, this clone is medium-sized (0.01 to 0.1%). V is TRBV6-5 and J is TRBJ2-3; D may be TRBD2 (6 bases). The germline V and J ends were trimmed by 6 bases and 6 bases, with 10 bases remaining between them. CDR1 MNHEY and CDR2 SVGAGI come from the germline V gene. The CDR3 extends over 12 amino acids. CDR3 nucleotide sequence: TGTGCCAGCAGCCTTGGGGGGGATACGCAGTATTTT. Its protein is CASSLGGDTQYF.

The CDR3 sequence is CASSSGQAFSGANVLTF. The CDR3 DNA reads TGTGCCAGCAGCTCAGGACAGGCCTTCTCTGGGGCCAACGTCCTGACTTTC. The V call is TRBV7-2, the J call TRBJ2-6, with 7 positions matching TRBD1. The junction had 6 bases not matched to a gene; V was cut back by 4 bases and J by 0 bases. Germline CDR1 reads SGHTA; CDR2 reads FQGNSA. This CDR3 is 17 amino acids long.